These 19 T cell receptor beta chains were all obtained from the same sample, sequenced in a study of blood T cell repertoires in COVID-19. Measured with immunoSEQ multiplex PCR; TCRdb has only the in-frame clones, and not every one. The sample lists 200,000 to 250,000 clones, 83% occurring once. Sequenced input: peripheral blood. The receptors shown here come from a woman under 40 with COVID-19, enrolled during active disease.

The CDR3 nucleotides read TGTGCCAGCTCACCTAAGGGACAAACGAACACCGGGGAGCTGTTTTTT. Its translation: CASSPKGQTNTGELFF. The chain is built from TRBV18 and TRBJ2-2; tentatively, D is TRBD1 (6 bases). CDR1 and CDR2 from the germline V gene are KGHSH and LQKENI. Trimming took 3 bases from V and 0 from J, leaving 11 bases between them. This CDR3 has 16 amino acids.

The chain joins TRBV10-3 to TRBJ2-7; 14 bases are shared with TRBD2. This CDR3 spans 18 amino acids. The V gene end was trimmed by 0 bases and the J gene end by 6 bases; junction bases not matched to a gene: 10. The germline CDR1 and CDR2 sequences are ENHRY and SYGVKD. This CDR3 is CAISESRLAGGPWVEQYF. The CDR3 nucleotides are TGTGCCATCAGTGAGTCCCGACTAGCGGGAGGGCCATGGGTCGAGCAGTACTTC.

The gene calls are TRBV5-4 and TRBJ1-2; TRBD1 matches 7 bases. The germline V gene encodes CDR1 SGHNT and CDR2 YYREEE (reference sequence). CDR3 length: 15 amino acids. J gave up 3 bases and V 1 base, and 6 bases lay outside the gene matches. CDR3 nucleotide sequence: TGTGCCAGCAGCTTGACAGCCCAGGGGGACTATGGCTACACCTTC. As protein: CASSLTAQGDYGYTF.

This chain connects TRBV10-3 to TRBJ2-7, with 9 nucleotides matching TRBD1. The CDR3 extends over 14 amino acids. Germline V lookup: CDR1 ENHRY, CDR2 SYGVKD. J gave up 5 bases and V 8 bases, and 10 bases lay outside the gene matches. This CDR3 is CAIVRGQGDNEQYF. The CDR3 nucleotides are TGTGCCATCGTTAGGGGACAGGGTGACAACGAGCAGTACTTC.

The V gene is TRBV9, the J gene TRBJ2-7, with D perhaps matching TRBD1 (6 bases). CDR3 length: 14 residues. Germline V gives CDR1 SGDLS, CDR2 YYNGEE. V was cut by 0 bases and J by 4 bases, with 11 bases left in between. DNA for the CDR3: TGTGCCAGCAGCGTAGCCGCCAGGGGATACGAGCAGTACTTC. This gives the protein CASSVAARGYEQYF.

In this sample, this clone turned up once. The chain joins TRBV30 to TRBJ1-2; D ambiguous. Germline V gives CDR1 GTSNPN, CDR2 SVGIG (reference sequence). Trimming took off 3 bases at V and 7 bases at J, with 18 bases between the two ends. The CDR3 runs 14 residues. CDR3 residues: CAWRRDLDFSGYTF. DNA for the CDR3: TGTGCCTGGAGACGAGACTTGGACTTTAGTGGCTACACCTTC.

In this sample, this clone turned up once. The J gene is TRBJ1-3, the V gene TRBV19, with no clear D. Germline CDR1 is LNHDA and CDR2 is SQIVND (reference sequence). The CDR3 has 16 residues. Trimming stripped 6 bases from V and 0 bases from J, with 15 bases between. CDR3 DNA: TGTGCCAGTAGCGGGCGTGGGAGCCACTCTGGAAACACCATATATTTT. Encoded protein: CASSGRGSHSGNTIYF.

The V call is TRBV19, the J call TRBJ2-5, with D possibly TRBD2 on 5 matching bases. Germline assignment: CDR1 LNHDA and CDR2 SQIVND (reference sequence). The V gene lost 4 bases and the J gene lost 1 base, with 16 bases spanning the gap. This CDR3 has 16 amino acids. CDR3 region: CASSTAGSVRQETQYF. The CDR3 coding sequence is TGTGCCAGTAGTACCGCGGGTTCAGTCCGCCAAGAGACCCAGTACTTC.

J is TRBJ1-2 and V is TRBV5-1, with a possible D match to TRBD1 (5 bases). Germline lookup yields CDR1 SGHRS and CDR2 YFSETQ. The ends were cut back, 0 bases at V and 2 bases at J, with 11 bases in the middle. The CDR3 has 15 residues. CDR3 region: CASSLGFGGNYGYTF. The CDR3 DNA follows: TGCGCCAGCAGCTTGGGCTTTGGGGGGAACTATGGCTACACCTTC.

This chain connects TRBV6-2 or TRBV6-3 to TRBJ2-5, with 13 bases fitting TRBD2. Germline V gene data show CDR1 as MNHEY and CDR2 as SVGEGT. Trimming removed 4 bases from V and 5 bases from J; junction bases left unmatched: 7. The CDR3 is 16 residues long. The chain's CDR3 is CASSSRLAGGMETQYF. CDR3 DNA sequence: TGTGCCAGCAGTTCCCGACTAGCGGGGGGAATGGAGACCCAGTACTTC.

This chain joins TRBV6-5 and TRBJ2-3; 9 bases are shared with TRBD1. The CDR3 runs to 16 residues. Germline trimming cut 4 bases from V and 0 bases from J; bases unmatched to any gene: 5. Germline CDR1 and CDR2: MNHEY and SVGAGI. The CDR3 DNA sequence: TGTGCCAGCAGTTCCCGGACAGGGGCGAGCACAGATACGCAGTATTTT. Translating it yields CASSSRTGASTDTQYF.

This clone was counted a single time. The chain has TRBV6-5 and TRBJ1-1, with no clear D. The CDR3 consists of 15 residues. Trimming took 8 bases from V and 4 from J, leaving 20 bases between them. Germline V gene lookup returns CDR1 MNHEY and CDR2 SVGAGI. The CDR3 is CASWSWGQAGTEAFF. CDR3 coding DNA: TGTGCCAGCTGGAGCTGGGGTCAAGCGGGCACTGAAGCTTTCTTT.

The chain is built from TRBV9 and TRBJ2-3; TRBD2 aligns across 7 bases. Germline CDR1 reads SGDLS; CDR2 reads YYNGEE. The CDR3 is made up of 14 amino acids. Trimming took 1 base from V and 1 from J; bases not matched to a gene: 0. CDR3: CASSVRGGTDTQYF. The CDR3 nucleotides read TGTGCCAGCAGCGTACGGGGGGGCACAGATACGCAGTATTTT.

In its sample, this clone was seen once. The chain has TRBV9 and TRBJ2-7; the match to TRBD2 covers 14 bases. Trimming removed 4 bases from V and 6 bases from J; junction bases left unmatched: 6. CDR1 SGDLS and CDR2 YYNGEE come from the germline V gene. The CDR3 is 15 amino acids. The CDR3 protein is CASSTGGTSGSEQYF. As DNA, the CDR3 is TGTGCCAGCAGCACGGGGGGGACTAGCGGGAGCGAGCAGTACTTC. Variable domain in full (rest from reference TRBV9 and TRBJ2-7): DSGVTQTPKHLITATGQRVTLRCSPRSGDLSVYWYQQSLDQGLQFLIQYYNGEERAKGNILERFSAQQFPDLHSELNLSSLELGDSALYFCASSTGGTSGSEQYFGPGTRLTVT.

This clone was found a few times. CDR3 nucleotide sequence: TGTGCCAGCAGTTACAGAAGCGGGAGAGGCAATGAGCAGTTCTTC. It encodes CASSYRSGRGNEQFF. The chain employs TRBV6-6 and TRBJ2-1; TRBD2 aligns across 8 bases. Trimming removed 2 bases from V and 6 bases from J; junction bases left unmatched: 6. From germline, CDR1 is MNHNY and CDR2 SVGAGI (reference sequence). CDR3 size: 15 residues.

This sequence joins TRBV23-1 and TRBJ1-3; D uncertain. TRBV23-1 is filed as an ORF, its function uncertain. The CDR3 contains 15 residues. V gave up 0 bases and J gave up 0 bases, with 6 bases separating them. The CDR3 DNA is TGCGCCAGCAGTCAATCTCCTACCTCTGGAAACACCATATATTTT. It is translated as CASSQSPTSGNTIYF.

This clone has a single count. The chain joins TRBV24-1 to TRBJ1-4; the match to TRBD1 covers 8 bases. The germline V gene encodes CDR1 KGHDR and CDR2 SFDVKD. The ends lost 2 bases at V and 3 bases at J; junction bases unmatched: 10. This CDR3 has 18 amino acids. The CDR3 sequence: CATSDSSGQGRANEKLFF. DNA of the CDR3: TGTGCCACCAGTGATTCCTCTGGACAGGGAAGAGCTAATGAAAAACTGTTTTTT.

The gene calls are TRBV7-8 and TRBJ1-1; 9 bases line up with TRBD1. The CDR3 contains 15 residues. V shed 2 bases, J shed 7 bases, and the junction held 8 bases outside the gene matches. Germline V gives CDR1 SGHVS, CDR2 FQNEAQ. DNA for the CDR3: TGTGCCAGCAGCTTATTTTCTGGGACAGGGAGTGAAGCTTTCTTT. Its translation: CASSLFSGTGSEAFF.

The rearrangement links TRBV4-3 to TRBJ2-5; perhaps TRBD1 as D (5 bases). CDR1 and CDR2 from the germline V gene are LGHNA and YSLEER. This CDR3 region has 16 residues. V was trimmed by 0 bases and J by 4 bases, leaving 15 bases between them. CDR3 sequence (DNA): TGCGCCAGCAGCCAAGATCGTCAGGGTTGGGCAGAGACCCAGTACTTC. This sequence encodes CASSQDRQGWAETQYF.